A selection of T cell receptor beta chains follows, all from one sample in a study of blood T cell repertoires in COVID-19. TCRdb's table, derived via immunoSEQ multiplex PCR, lists solely in-frame clones and lacks some. This table holds around 130,000 clones, approximately 87% found once. The sample comprised peripheral blood. The receptors stem from a woman aged 60-75 years with acute or convalescent COVID-19. Each CDR3 is given with its conserved first and last residue. The D gene is left open where the match is weak. Only some rows state a clone size, as once, few, many or a class for expanded clones.

once	NA	14	TRBV11-3	TRBJ2-1	TGTGCCAGCAGCTTAGCAGCCAGGGCCAATGAGCAGTTCTTC	CASSLAARANEQFF
once	NA	13	TRBV11-2	TRBJ2-1	TGTGCCAGCAGCCCGGGACTCCCCAATGAGCAGTTCTTC	CASSPGLPNEQFF
NA	TRBD1	12	TRBV11-2	TRBJ1-1	TGTGCCAGCAGCGAACAGGGGTTTGAAGCTTTCTTT	CASSEQGFEAFF
NA	NA	15	TRBV4-1	TRBJ1-2	TGCGCCAGCAGCCAAGAAATGACAGTCAACTATGGCTACACCTTC	CASSQEMTVNYGYTF
NA	NA	11	TRBV7-8	TRBJ2-1	TGTGCCAGCAGCTCTAGGTATGAGCAGTTCTTC	CASSSRYEQFF
once	TRBD2	13	TRBV6-5	TRBJ2-7	TGTGCCAGCACCCGGGGGGGGGACTACGAGCAGTACTTC	CASTRGGDYEQYF
NA	NA	17	TRBV27	TRBJ1-3	TGTGCCAGCAGACCCCCCGCAGTACAGGGTGGCGGAAACACCATATATTTT	CASRPPAVQGGGNTIYF
NA	TRBD1	15	TRBV6-5	TRBJ1-5	TGTGCCAGCAGTCGAACAGGGGAAGGCAATCAGCCCCAGCATTTT	CASSRTGEGNQPQHF
NA	TRBD1	14	TRBV10-3	TRBJ1-2	TGTGCCATCAGCGATGACAGGGGCAACTATGGCTACACCTTC	CAISDDRGNYGYTF
few	NA	14	TRBV3-1/TRBV3-2	TRBJ1-1	TGTGCCAGCAGCCAAGGGACAGAGAACACTGAAGCTTTCTTT	CASSQGTENTEAFF
NA	NA	14	TRBV5-1	TRBJ2-1	TGCGCCAGCAGCTTGGCCGGGGCAGGGGATGAGCAGTTCTTC	CASSLAGAGDEQFF
NA	NA	16	TRBV5-1	TRBJ1-1	TGCGCCAGCAGCTTGGGACAGCTCAGGGGAGACCTTGAAGCTTTCTTT	CASSLGQLRGDLEAFF
NA	TRBD2	15	TRBV6-5	TRBJ2-5	TGTGCCAGCAGCCTGGGACTAGCGGGAGTCGAGACCCAGTACTTC	CASSLGLAGVETQYF
NA	TRBD1	15	TRBV27	TRBJ1-2	TGTGCCAGCAGGTCCCCGGGACAGCCCACTCCTAGCTACACCTTC	CASRSPGQPTPSYTF
NA	TRBD1	13	TRBV11-3	TRBJ1-1	TGTGCCAGCGGGACAGGGGCTGACACTGAAGCTTTCTTT	CASGTGADTEAFF
NA	NA	14	TRBV3-1/TRBV3-2	TRBJ2-1	TGTGCCAGCAGCCAACAGGTCGTCTACAATGAGCAGTTCTTC	CASSQQVVYNEQFF
NA	NA	13	TRBV6-5	TRBJ1-1	TGTGCCAGCAGCCCGCAGGGAACGGGTGAAGCTTTCTTT	CASSPQGTGEAFF
NA	TRBD1	14	TRBV6-6	TRBJ1-2	TGTGCCAGCACCATGATCGGGACAGGCTATGGCTACACCTTC	CASTMIGTGYGYTF
NA	NA	12	TRBV19	TRBJ1-5	TGTGCCGGGGGGGGGCCTTATCAGCCCCAGCATTTT	CAGGGPYQPQHF
NA	NA	16	TRBV27	TRBJ2-1	TGTGCCAGCAGTTTCCACCAAAGGAAGGGGCACAATGAGCAGTTCTTC	CASSFHQRKGHNEQFF
NA	TRBD1	14	TRBV30	TRBJ1-2	TGTGCCTGGAGCGCTCCGGGACAGAACTATGGCTACACCTTC	CAWSAPGQNYGYTF
NA	NA	14	TRBV18	TRBJ1-1	TGTGCCAGCTCACCTGCAGGGGTGAACACTGAAGCTTTCTTT	CASSPAGVNTEAFF
NA	NA	15	TRBV27	TRBJ2-3	TGTGCCAGCAGTTTATGGGGACTCAGCACAGATACGCAGTATTTT	CASSLWGLSTDTQYF
NA	NA	13	TRBV5-1	TRBJ1-2	TGCGCCAGCAGCTTGAGCTCTAACTATGGCTACACCTTC	CASSLSSNYGYTF
NA	TRBD1	13	TRBV27	TRBJ1-1	TGTGCCAGCAGCCATTTTCAGGGGGGTAAAACTTTCTTT	CASSHFQGGKTFF
NA	NA	15	TRBV15	TRBJ1-3	TGTGCCACCAGCAGCGACAGACTCTCTGGAAACACCATATATTTT	CATSSDRLSGNTIYF
once	NA	15	TRBV15	TRBJ1-5	TGTGCCACCAGCAGAGATCACTACCGAGACCAGCCCCAGCATTTT	CATSRDHYRDQPQHF
few	NA	12	TRBV12-3/TRBV12-4	TRBJ1-1	TGTGCCAGCAGTCAGGTGGTCACTGAAGCTTTCTTT	CASSQVVTEAFF
NA	NA	15	TRBV5-1	TRBJ2-3	TGCGCCAGCAGCGGTAGGGATAGCGGCACAGATACGCAGTATTTT	CASSGRDSGTDTQYF
NA	NA	12	TRBV18	TRBJ2-1	TGTGCCAGCTCATCCCAGGGCAATGAGCAGTTCTTC	CASSSQGNEQFF
NA	TRBD1	14	TRBV5-1	TRBJ1-6	TGCGCCAGCAGCCGGGACAGGGTGGAATCACCCCTCCACTTT	CASSRDRVESPLHF
NA	TRBD1	17	TRBV11-2	TRBJ1-3	TGTGCCAGCAGCTTAGATCCGGGACAGGGAAGGAGAAACACCATATATTTT	CASSLDPGQGRRNTIYF
few	TRBD1	17	TRBV6-6	TRBJ1-1	TGTGCCAGCAGTCCCCGGGACAGGGGTGTCTTTGGCACTGAAGCTTTCTTT	CASSPRDRGVFGTEAFF
NA	TRBD2	17	TRBV3-1/TRBV3-2	TRBJ2-2	TGTGCCAGCAGCAAACCTGTCCGCGGGAGAATACCCGGGGAGCTGTTTTTT	CASSKPVRGRIPGELFF
few	NA	10	TRBV7-9	TRBJ1-6	TGTGCCAGCTCTCCCCTACCCCTCCACTTT	CASSPLPLHF
few	NA	12	TRBV5-1	TRBJ1-2	TGCGCCAGCAGTGGAGGAAACTATGGCTACACCTTC	CASSGGNYGYTF
NA	TRBD2	14	TRBV28	TRBJ2-7	TGTGCCAGCAGCACCAGCGGGATTTCCTACGAGCAGTACTTC	CASSTSGISYEQYF
NA	TRBD2	17	TRBV11-3	TRBJ2-3	TGTGCCAGCAGCTCCCACGTCCTAGCGGGAGGGAAGAATACGCAGTATTTT	CASSSHVLAGGKNTQYF
NA	NA	14	TRBV30	TRBJ1-5	TGTGCCTGGAGTGTAGGACAGCCTAATCAGCCCCAGCATTTT	CAWSVGQPNQPQHF
NA	TRBD1	14	TRBV2	TRBJ1-1	TGTGCCAGGACGGTCAGGGGGCGAGGCACTGAAGCTTTCTTT	CARTVRGRGTEAFF
few	TRBD2	17	TRBV10-3	TRBJ2-3	TGTGCCATCAAAGGGGGTACTAGCGGGGAAGGTACAGATACGCAGTATTTT	CAIKGGTSGEGTDTQYF
NA	NA	13	TRBV27	TRBJ1-2	TGTGCCAGCAGTTCTACAACAGGGTTTGGCTACACCTTC	CASSSTTGFGYTF
NA	TRBD1	16	TRBV6-5	TRBJ1-6	TGTGCCAGCAGTTACCATGGACAGGGGTACAATTCACCCCTCCACTTT	CASSYHGQGYNSPLHF
NA	TRBD1	14	TRBV28	TRBJ2-5	TGTGCCAGCAGTCTTCCGGGACAGCAAGAGACCCAGTACTTC	CASSLPGQQETQYF
NA	TRBD2	15	TRBV3-1/TRBV3-2	TRBJ2-7	TGTGCCAGCAGCCAAGCTAGCGGGGTTTCCTACGAGCAGTACTTC	CASSQASGVSYEQYF
NA	TRBD1	13	TRBV30	TRBJ1-2	TGTGCCTGGGCCCACAGGGGTGGCTATGGCTACACCTTC	CAWAHRGGYGYTF
NA	NA	13	TRBV14	TRBJ1-2	TGTGCCAGCAGCCAAGAAAGAGGGTATGGCTACACCTTC	CASSQERGYGYTF
once	NA	13	TRBV6-1	TRBJ1-3	TGTGCCAGCAGTGAAGGGGGAGATAACACCATATATTTT	CASSEGGDNTIYF